This passage covers 14 T cell receptor beta chains from one sample sequenced in a study of OX40 agonist ivuxolimab in advanced cancers. The protocol was immunoSEQ multiplex PCR, while the TCRdb copy is restricted to in-frame clones and leaves out a portion. This table has more than 65,000 clones, roughly 84% appearing once. Specimen: CD4+ or CD8+ T cells sorted from blood, collected in a trial of the OX40 agonist ivuxolimab. Receptor source: an adult with an advanced solid tumor such as melanoma, head and neck, liver or kidney cancer.

V and J are TRBV20-1 and TRBJ2-7, with D possibly matching TRBD2 (5 bases). This CDR3 is built from 11 residues. Germline values: CDR1 DFQATT, CDR2 SNEGSKA (reference sequence). The ends were cut back, 6 bases at V and 9 bases at J, with 15 bases in the middle. Written as DNA, the CDR3 is TGCAGTGCCAATGTATTCAGCGGGCAGTACTTC. This sequence encodes CSANVFSGQYF.

The J gene is TRBJ2-5, the V gene TRBV29-1; 9 bases align to TRBD2. The J call may be faulty, since TRBJ2-7 better matches the DNA end. The CDR3 contains 13 residues. CDR1 is SQVTM and CDR2 is ANQGSEA in the germline V gene. The CDR3 DNA follows: TGCAGCGTCCGACTAGCGGACCTTTACGAGCAGTACTTC. Its translation is CSVRLADLYEQYF.

This chain links TRBV5-1 with TRBJ1-3; D gene uncertain. V lost 0 bases to trimming and J lost 4 bases, with 14 bases between them. Germline V gene sequence: CDR1 SGHRS, CDR2 YFSETQ. The CDR3 is 16 amino acids. The CDR3 bases are TGCGCCAGCAGCTTGGTAGCCCCCGTAGCCGGAAACACCATATATTTT. Amino acid sequence: CASSLVAPVAGNTIYF.

The V and J genes are TRBV7-8 and TRBJ2-7; 14 nucleotides align to TRBD2. Germline loops: CDR1 SGHVS, CDR2 FQNEAQ. CDR3 size: 19 residues. V was pared by 5 bases and J by 0 bases, with 12 bases of the junction left unmatched. CDR3 in DNA: TGTGCCAGCAGCAAACCGGGACTAGCGGGAGAGCCCTTCTCCTACGAGCAGTACTTC. Translation: CASSKPGLAGEPFSYEQYF.

The V and J genes are TRBV7-2 and TRBJ2-7; D possibly matches TRBD1 or TRBD2 (5 bases each). This CDR3 is built from 19 residues. V was trimmed by 0 bases and J by 0 bases, leaving 21 bases between them. Germline CDR1 and CDR2: SGHTA and FQGNSA. In DNA, the CDR3 is TGTGCCAGCAGCTTAGCGACAGCTGGGACGAGGGGTAGCTCCTACGAGCAGTACTTC. It translates to CASSLATAGTRGSSYEQYF.

The genes are TRBV19 and TRBJ1-2; unclear D gene. CDR1 and CDR2 (germline): LNHDA, SQIVND (reference sequence). Trimming shortened V by 3 bases and J by 2 bases, and 7 bases separated the two germline ends. The CDR3 totals 13 residues. CDR3 DNA sequence: TGTGCCAGTAGTATGGATGGGAACTATGGCTACACCTTC. Translated, it gives CASSMDGNYGYTF. Full variable domain (outside the CDR3, taken from reference TRBV19 and TRBJ1-2): DGGITQSPKYLFRKEGQNVTLSCEQNLNHDAMYWYRQDPGQGLRLIYYSQIVNDFQKGDIAEGYSVSREKKESFPLTVTSAQKNPTAFYLCASSMDGNYGYTFGSGTRLTVV.

V gene TRBV29-1 combines with J gene TRBJ2-3; 9 bases align to TRBD1. Germline values: CDR1 SQVTM, CDR2 ANQGSEA. This CDR3 has 16 residues. V trimming: 8 bases; J trimming: 2 bases; junction bases outside the gene matches: 14. CDR3 residues: CSNLRHWTGVTDTQYF. The CDR3, as DNA: TGCAGCAACCTAAGGCATTGGACAGGGGTCACAGATACGCAGTATTTT.

This clone has a single count. J is TRBJ1-4 and V is TRBV19; the D gene is possibly TRBD1 (5 bases). Germline-derived CDR1 and CDR2 are LNHDA and SQIVND (reference sequence). The ends were cut back, 1 base at V and 8 bases at J, with 11 bases in the middle. The CDR3 covers 14 residues. CDR3 bases: TGTGCCAGTAGTATAGGGGGACTTGACGAAAAACTGTTTTTT. Translated, it gives CASSIGGLDEKLFF.

The chain carries TRBV6-6 and TRBJ2-7, with 7 bases fitting TRBD1. The CDR3 runs 13 residues. The germline CDR1 and CDR2 sequences are MNHNY and SVGAGI (reference sequence). Germline trimming cut 7 bases from V and 5 bases from J; bases unmatched to any gene: 8. The CDR3 region is CASKGTEGHEQYF. CDR3 bases: TGTGCCAGCAAAGGGACAGAAGGCCACGAGCAGTACTTC.

This clone was counted between two and nine times. The chain carries TRBV14 and TRBJ2-1, with 11 bases fitting TRBD1. The J segment lost 5 bases and the V segment lost 1 base, leaving 4 bases of the junction unmatched. Germline V gene lookup returns CDR1 SGHDN and CDR2 FVKESK. The CDR3 spans 16 residues. CDR3 residues: CASSQVPGQGDNEQFF. Here the CDR3 DNA reads TGTGCCAGCAGCCAAGTGCCGGGACAGGGGGACAATGAGCAGTTCTTC.

The V call is TRBV6-5, the J call TRBJ1-2, with D hard to call. Trimming removed 6 bases at V and 4 bases at J, with 12 bases between. This CDR3 spans 13 amino acids. In germline, CDR1 is MNHEY, CDR2 SVGAGI. CDR3 sequence: CASSFSGIYGYTF. CDR3 DNA sequence: TGTGCCAGCAGCTTCAGTGGTATCTATGGCTACACCTTC.

The genes are TRBV11-2 and TRBJ2-7; D is ambiguous. Per germline, CDR1 SGHAT and CDR2 FQNNGV. Trimming shortened V by 0 bases and J by 4 bases, and 13 bases separated the two germline ends. The CDR3 is made up of 15 amino acids. The CDR3 spells CASSLDLLSVYEQYF. Written as DNA, the CDR3 is TGTGCCAGCAGCTTAGATCTGTTATCCGTTTACGAGCAGTACTTC.

The rearrangement joins TRBV7-9 to TRBJ2-7; D ambiguous. CDR1 SEHNR and CDR2 FQNEAQ come from the germline V gene (reference sequence). Trimming removed 3 bases at V and 2 bases at J, with 11 bases between. This CDR3 region has 14 residues. CDR3 amino acids: CASSFSAVPYEQYF. As DNA, the CDR3 is TGTGCCAGCAGCTTTTCGGCGGTGCCCTACGAGCAGTACTTC.

The chain couples TRBV14 to TRBJ2-7, with D unresolved. Germline CDR1 reads SGHDN; CDR2 reads FVKESK. Trimming cost V 0 bases and J 3 bases, with 21 bases left between them. CDR3 size: 18 residues. The CDR3 protein is CASSQDPNPLNGYYEQYF. The CDR3, as DNA: TGTGCCAGCAGCCAAGATCCAAACCCCCTGAACGGGTACTACGAGCAGTACTTC.